This T cell receptor (beta chain) stems from a study of vaccination effects on CD4 cells after COVID-19. Study information: A couple of convalescent patients each provided a sample, at 16 days and at one week before vaccination.

Sequencing was performed with immunoSEQ multiplex PCR; in TCRdb, only in-frame clones are kept and a portion is missing. In the table there are about 45,000 clones, around 75% of which are singletons. As for this clone: Its specificity is not known.

General study findings and limits: Substantial clonal contraction characterized both infection- and vaccine-induced clones late after vaccination. Limitations: small convalescent group and missing early post-infection timepoints.

In the ViraFEST assay, antigen-specific CD4+ clonotypes were identified by expansion after peptide-pool stimulation. Cultured cells yielded isolated CD4+ T cells after 10 days. Confirmation by PCR established that the person had SARS-CoV-2 infection between March and December 2020. Sequencing used CD4+ T cells from PBMCs cultured with a peptide pool, obtained before COVID-19 vaccination. This receptor was identified in a human donor who had a prior SARS-CoV-2 infection.

The CDR3 protein is CASSEIAVFDTEAFF. The CDR3 DNA follows: TGTGCCAGCAGTGAAATCGCTGTATTTGACACTGAAGCTTTCTTT. This chain connects TRBV6-1 to TRBJ1-1; no firm D call. V lost 2 bases and J 3 bases, leaving 13 bases between the germline ends. Germline CDR1 is MNHNS and CDR2 is SASEGT. This CDR3 has 15 residues.